These 32 T cell receptor beta chains originate from one sample sequenced in a study of T cell repertoires in cytomegalovirus infection. Their antigen targets remain unknown. Each CDR3 protein gets one entry after TCRdb re-called the reads with MiXCR. The sample has about 830,000 distinct CDR3 sequences; 30% to 35% are singletons. Sequencing used cultured CD8+ T cells from PBMCs, obtained from culture after CMV antigen stimulation. These receptors came from a human donor in good health (CMV status not recorded). Some clones in this sample may be carry-over from other donors' samples.

This clonotype appeared a few times. J is TRBJ1-1 and V is TRBV27; the D gene is possibly TRBD1 (6 bases). This CDR3 contains 15 residues. The germline V gene has CDR1 MNHEY and CDR2 SMNVEV (reference sequence). Trimming removed 6 bases from V and 5 bases from J, with 19 bases in between. The CDR3 nucleotides read TGTGCCAGCAGGATCATGTTAGGGGGAGATACTGAAGCTTTCTTT. It is translated as CASRIMLGGDTEAFF.

This clonotype was picked up a small number of times. The J gene is TRBJ2-1, the V gene TRBV7-6, with a tentative D call TRBD1 (6 bases). The CDR3 is made up of 14 amino acids. Germline-derived CDR1 and CDR2 are SGHVS and FNYEAQ. Deletions cut 5 bases from V and 8 bases from J, with 16 bases between. The CDR3 loop is CASSIKGGPYEQFF. CDR3 bases: TGTGCCAGCAGCATTAAAGGGGGTCCCTATGAGCAGTTCTTC. The whole variable domain, filled in from reference TRBV7-6 and TRBJ2-1, reads GAGVSQSPRYKVTKRGQDVALRCDPISGHVSLYWYRQALGQGPEFLTYFNYEAQQDKSGLPNDRFSAERPEGSISTLTIQRTEQRDSAMYRCASSIKGGPYEQFFGPGTRLTVL.

This clonotype was recorded a few times. V is TRBV7-9 and J is TRBJ2-7; tentative D call: TRBD1 (5 bases). Trimming took 1 base from V and 0 from J, leaving 10 bases between them. This CDR3 contains 15 residues. Germline CDR1 reads SEHNR; CDR2 reads FQNEAQ (reference sequence). CDR3 bases: TGTGCCAGCAGCTTAGAGTGGACAATCTCCTACGAGCAGTACTTC. It encodes CASSLEWTISYEQYF.

In DNA form, the CDR3 reads TGCGCCAGCAGCTATTGGGATGAGCAGTTCTTC. It encodes CASSYWDEQFF. This chain connects TRBV5-1 to TRBJ2-1, with unresolved D. The V and J ends lost 3 bases and 8 bases respectively, with 6 bases between them. The CDR3 runs 11 residues. Germline CDR1 is SGHRS and CDR2 is YFSETQ.

J is TRBJ2-7 and V is TRBV29-1, with 11 positions matching TRBD1. The ends lost 3 bases at V and 6 bases at J; junction bases unmatched: 4. Looked up from germline, CDR1 is SQVTM and CDR2 is ANQGSEA. This CDR3 contains 13 residues. The CDR3 bases are TGCAGCGTTGAGCGGACAGGGGGCGTCGAGCAGTACTTC. Amino acid sequence: CSVERTGGVEQYF.

The chain links TRBV7-9 to TRBJ2-7; tentative D call: TRBD1 (6 bases). V dropped 4 bases and J dropped 3 bases, with 13 bases sitting between them. This CDR3 comprises 14 residues. Germline V CDR1 and CDR2: SEHNR, FQNEAQ (reference sequence). For the CDR3, the DNA is TGTGCCAGCAGCTCTACTGAGACAGGCTACGAGCAGTACGTC. It codes for CASSSTETGYEQYV.

This clonotype turned up a few times. This sequence joins TRBV6-8 and TRBJ1-2; D perhaps matches TRBD1 (6 bases). Trimming shortened V by 2 bases and J by 0 bases, and 10 bases separated the two germline ends. The CDR3 loop spans 15 amino acids. Germline loops: CDR1 MNHGY, CDR2 SAAAGT. CDR3 sequence (DNA): TGTGCCAGCAGTTACCTTGGACAGACTAACTATGGCTACACCTTC. Translated: CASSYLGQTNYGYTF.

The chain links TRBV4-2 to TRBJ2-1; either TRBD1 or TRBD2 may supply D (5 bases each). The CDR3 extends over 15 amino acids. V was clipped by 0 bases and J by 3 bases, with 9 bases between them. Germline lookup yields CDR1 LGHNA and CDR2 YNFKEQ. This CDR3 reads CASSQDWDRYNEQFF. The CDR3 DNA sequence: TGTGCCAGCAGCCAAGATTGGGACCGCTACAATGAGCAGTTCTTC.

The genes are TRBV9 and TRBJ2-1; tentatively, D is TRBD2 (6 bases). CDR3 length: 18 amino acids. Germline V gene sequence: CDR1 SGDLS, CDR2 YYNGEE. V lost 0 bases, J lost 2 bases, and 18 bases lay in between. The CDR3 region is CASSVEWGVVSAYNEQFF. The CDR3 region has the DNA TGTGCCAGCAGCGTAGAATGGGGGGTTGTATCAGCCTACAATGAGCAGTTCTTC.

This rearrangement joins TRBV6-5 to TRBJ2-5, with 11 bases identical to TRBD2. CDR1 and CDR2 (germline): MNHEY, SVGAGI. V was pared by 4 bases and J by 1 base, with 5 bases of the junction left unmatched. The CDR3 is 16 amino acids. In DNA form, the CDR3 reads TGTGCCAGCAGTTTCGGACTAGCGGGCCCCCAAGAGACCCAGTACTTC. This translates into CASSFGLAGPQETQYF.

CDR3: CASSGRPGYEQYV. In DNA, the CDR3 is TGTGCCAGCAGCGGAAGGCCAGGCTACGAGCAGTACGTC. The chain carries TRBV11-2 and TRBJ2-7; no clear D gene. The CDR3 sequence is 13 residues long. V was trimmed by 5 bases and J by 3 bases, leaving 11 bases between them. From germline, CDR1 is SGHAT and CDR2 FQNNGV.

This clonotype was detected once. At one of its ends the junction is not consistent with the germline gene, which may arise from a read error. This chain joins TRBV27 and TRBJ2-7, with D hard to call. The CDR3 spans 15 residues. Germline V gene sequence: CDR1 MNHEY, CDR2 SMNVEV (reference sequence). The CDR3 here is CDSSIQRGKRYEQYF. For the CDR3, the DNA is TGTGACAGCAGTATCCAGCGAGGAAAACGGTACGAGCAGTACTTC.

This clonotype was counted between two and nine times. In DNA, the CDR3 is TGTGCCAGCAGCTTGACAGGGGTTGGGGCTGAAGCTTTCTTT. It specifies CASSLTGVGAEAFF. V and J are TRBV7-3 and TRBJ1-1; 8 positions agree with TRBD1. This CDR3 spans 14 amino acids. Germline CDR1 and CDR2: SGHTA and FQGTGA. Trimming cost V 3 bases and J 6 bases; bases outside gene matches: 6.

This clonotype was detected many times. The V and J genes are TRBV7-6 and TRBJ2-2; tentatively, D is TRBD1 (5 bases). The length of the CDR3 is 16 residues. V was pared by 0 bases and J by 0 bases, with 8 bases between. CDR1 and CDR2 from the germline V gene are SGHVS and FNYEAQ. CDR3 region: CASSLAGHSNTGELFF. CDR3 DNA sequence: TGTGCCAGCAGCTTAGCCGGACACTCGAACACCGGGGAGCTGTTTTTT.

This clonotype showed up just once. The V and J genes are TRBV2 and TRBJ2-1, with 10 bases matching TRBD1. The CDR3 is made up of 15 amino acids. J gave up 6 bases and V 5 bases, and 7 bases lay outside the gene matches. Germline loops: CDR1 SNHLY, CDR2 FYNNEI. CDR3 sequence reads: CASSPGQGTFNEQFF. CDR3 DNA: TGTGCCAGCAGTCCGGGACAGGGGACGTTCAATGAGCAGTTCTTC.

This chain joins TRBV20-1 and TRBJ1-1; 7 bases map to TRBD1. Germline loops: CDR1 DFQATT, CDR2 SNEGSKA (reference sequence). V gave up 6 bases and J gave up 4 bases; unmatched junction bases: 2. This CDR3 region has 11 residues. CDR3 residues: CSAQGITEAFF. The CDR3 bases are TGCAGTGCACAGGGGATCACTGAAGCTTTCTTT.

The chain combines TRBV7-2 with TRBJ2-1, with D perhaps matching TRBD1 or TRBD2 (6 bases each). V was cut by 2 bases and J by 6 bases, with 14 bases left in between. The CDR3 spans 15 residues. Per the germline V gene, CDR1 is SGHTA and CDR2 is FQGNSA. For the CDR3, the DNA is TGTGCCAGCAGCTTAACCGGGGGCAACCTCAATGAGCAGTTCTTC. This sequence encodes CASSLTGGNLNEQFF.

The chain recombines TRBV24-1 with TRBJ2-3; a weak D match, TRBD2 (5 bases). CDR1 is KGHDR and CDR2 is SFDVKD in the germline V gene. Trimming took 6 bases from V and 6 from J, leaving 12 bases between them. The CDR3 consists of 13 residues. CDR3 sequence reads: CATSYQDFDTQYF. The CDR3 DNA follows: TGTGCCACCAGTTATCAGGACTTTGATACGCAGTATTTT.

The chain links TRBV29-1 to TRBJ2-1; D possibly corresponds to TRBD2 (6 bases). CDR3 length: 11 amino acids. V was cut by 3 bases and J by 7 bases, with 7 bases left in between. Germline V gene lookup returns CDR1 SQVTM and CDR2 ANQGSEA. The CDR3 reads CSVEGRNEQFF. The CDR3 DNA reads TGCAGCGTTGAGGGGAGGAATGAGCAGTTCTTC.

This clonotype showed up just a few times. The rearrangement links TRBV7-6 to TRBJ2-1, with 12 bases that match TRBD2. This CDR3 is built from 18 residues. V shed 1 base, J shed 8 bases, and the junction held 12 bases outside the gene matches. Germline V CDR1 and CDR2: SGHVS, FNYEAQ. CDR3 DNA sequence: TGTGCCAGCAGCTTAGAACGGGCTAGCGGGGGGGCGGTAGATGAGCAGTTCTTC. It encodes CASSLERASGGAVDEQFF.

This clonotype was found a few times. This rearrangement joins TRBV6-6 to TRBJ2-3; D might be TRBD1 (6 bases). The CDR3 loop spans 15 amino acids. Trimming took 2 bases from V and 6 from J, leaving 15 bases between them. Germline-derived CDR1 and CDR2 are MNHNY and SVGAGI (reference sequence). This CDR3 reads CASSYTRQALDTQYF. The CDR3 nucleotides are TGTGCCAGCAGTTACACAAGACAGGCCTTGGATACGCAGTATTTT.

CDR3 in DNA: TGCGCCAGCAGCCAGGACCCGGGGGACTATGGCTACACCTTC. Translated, it gives CASSQDPGDYGYTF. This chain joins TRBV4-1 and TRBJ1-2; D possibly corresponds to TRBD1 (5 bases). This CDR3 comprises 14 residues. In germline, CDR1 is MGHRA, CDR2 YSYEKL. V gave up 3 bases and J gave up 3 bases, with 11 bases separating them.

The CDR3 here is CASSLSLGRTYETQYF. In DNA, the CDR3 is TGTGCCAGCAGTTTATCATTGGGACGAACGTACGAGACCCAGTACTTC. The gene calls are TRBV28 and TRBJ2-5; D may be TRBD1 or TRBD2 (5 bases each). Germline V gene lookup returns CDR1 MDHEN and CDR2 SYDVKM. CDR3 length: 16 residues. Between the trimmed V and J ends, which lost 1 base and 5 bases, there was a span of 17 bases.

The chain couples TRBV12-5 to TRBJ2-5; 8 bases are a match to TRBD1. Germline V lookup: CDR1 LGHNT, CDR2 FRNRAP. The CDR3 spans 14 residues. The V and J ends lost 3 bases and 7 bases, in that order; junction bases with no gene match: 7. The CDR3 bases are TGTGCTAGTGGTTTAGATGGACAGGGATGGACCCAGTACTTC. Residues: CASGLDGQGWTQYF. The entire variable domain, with the rest obtained from reference TRBV12-5 and TRBJ2-5, is as follows: DARVTQTPRHKVTEMGQEVTMRCQPILGHNTVFWYRQTMMQGLELLAYFRNRAPLDDSGMPKDRFSAEMPDATLATLKIQPSEPRDSAVYFCASGLDGQGWTQYFGPGTRLLVL.

This clonotype was detected only a few times. The V call is TRBV6-8, the J call TRBJ1-5; weak D call: TRBD1 (6 bases). Per the germline V gene, CDR1 is MNHGY and CDR2 is SAAAGT. V was cut by 2 bases and J by 11 bases, with 16 bases left in between. The CDR3 runs 14 residues. The CDR3 sequence is CASSYDRKNLAQHF. The CDR3 region has the DNA TGTGCCAGCAGTTACGACAGGAAAAATCTGGCCCAGCATTTT.

The genes are TRBV27 and TRBJ2-3; the match to TRBD2 covers 9 bases. The CDR3 is 15 residues long. The V and J ends lost 8 bases and 2 bases, in that order; junction bases with no gene match: 8. Germline CDR1 and CDR2: MNHEY and SMNVEV (reference sequence). CDR3 sequence: CASLGVAGATDTQYF. CDR3 nucleotide sequence: TGTGCCAGCCTAGGGGTAGCGGGGGCCACAGATACGCAGTATTTT.

This clonotype was seen repeatedly, ten times or more. The chain couples TRBV7-8 to TRBJ2-2; D ambiguous. Deletions cut 2 bases from V and 3 bases from J, with 4 bases between. CDR1 SGHVS and CDR2 FQNEAQ come from the germline V gene. There are 13 residues in the CDR3. The CDR3 region is CASSLRDTGELFF. The CDR3 DNA sequence: TGTGCCAGCAGCTTAAGGGACACCGGGGAGCTGTTTTTT. The full variable domain, rest sourced from reference TRBV7-8 and TRBJ2-2, is GAGVSQSPRYKVAKRGQDVALRCDPISGHVSLFWYQQALGQGPEFLTYFQNEAQLDKSGLPSDRFFAERPEGSVSTLKIQRTQQEDSAVYLCASSLRDTGELFFGEGSRLTVL.

There are many counts of this clonotype. This chain joins TRBV29-1 and TRBJ2-1; TRBD2 aligns across 14 bases. The germline gives CDR1 SQVTM, CDR2 ANQGSEA. This CDR3 is 14 amino acids long. Trimming removed 7 bases from V and 5 bases from J; junction bases left unmatched: 4. CDR3: CSARLAGGHNEQFF. CDR3 DNA: TGCAGCGCCCGACTAGCGGGGGGGCACAATGAGCAGTTCTTC.

This chain joins TRBV6-1 and TRBJ2-2, with D possibly matching TRBD2 (5 bases). In germline, CDR1 is MNHNS, CDR2 SASEGT. The CDR3 has 16 amino acids. V was pared by 5 bases and J by 2 bases, with 15 bases between. The CDR3 DNA reads as TGTGCCAGCAGTTCGACGGGAAGGACTAACACCGGGGAGCTGTTTTTT. Amino acids: CASSSTGRTNTGELFF.

This rearrangement joins TRBV6-5 to TRBJ1-2; D uncertain. This CDR3 region has 13 residues. Germline-derived CDR1 and CDR2 are MNHEY and SVGAGI. V was pared by 3 bases and J by 7 bases, with 12 bases between. CDR3 protein: CASSYSASRGYTF. The CDR3 nucleotides read TGTGCCAGCAGTTATTCAGCGTCTCGTGGCTACACCTTC.

The sample holds many counts of this clonotype. The V and J genes are TRBV7-9 and TRBJ1-1, with D perhaps matching TRBD1 (5 bases). The CDR3 has 13 residues. Between the trimmed V and J ends, which lost 5 bases and 10 bases, there was a span of 17 bases. Germline loops: CDR1 SEHNR, CDR2 FQNEAQ (reference sequence). The DNA of the CDR3 is TGTGCCAGCAGCCCAGAGGGGCAGCTAGGAGCTTTCTTT. Its protein product is CASSPEGQLGAFF.

The rearrangement links TRBV4-2 to TRBJ1-1; 10 nucleotides align to TRBD1. The V gene end was trimmed by 0 bases and the J gene end by 11 bases; junction bases not matched to a gene: 9. This CDR3 has 15 amino acids. The germline CDR1 and CDR2 sequences are LGHNA and YNFKEQ. CDR3 DNA: TGTGCCAGCAGCCAAGATGTGGGGACAGGGGTAATGGCTTTCTTT. This codes for CASSQDVGTGVMAFF.